Listed below are T cell receptor beta chains from one sample, sequenced in a study of response to subunit inactivated influenza vaccine. TCRdb recomputed calls from the RT-PCR reads with MiXCR, one row per CDR3 protein. The top ten hold approximately 10% of the sample, which has around 600,000 distinct CDR3 sequences, about 11% seen once. These data were also reused for a study on T cells expressing NK-cell markers.

The starting material was PBMCs from blood, obtained on the day of vaccination. These receptors originate from a man aged 50 to 59 who received an inactivated influenza vaccine. The CDR3 runs from the conserved cysteine through the conserved F or W. Fields, in order: CDR3 length, D gene, V gene, J gene, clone size, CDR3 DNA, CDR3 protein. A D gene is named only where the DNA matches it firmly. Expanded clones get a size class; other rows say once, few or many, or leave the size out.

16	-	TRBV7-9	TRBJ2-5	many	TGTGCCAGCAGCTTAGCCCGGCGGCTTGTTAAAGAGACCCAGTACTTC	CASSLARRLVKETQYF
13	-	TRBV30	TRBJ1-6	-	TGTGCCTGCGGACATATCAGAGGTTCACCCCTCCACTTT	CACGHIRGSPLHF
12	-	TRBV12-3/TRBV12-4	TRBJ2-7	many	TGTGCCAGCAGTTTGGGGGTGAGCGAGCAGTACTTC	CASSLGVSEQYF
17	-	TRBV10-3	TRBJ1-2	few	TGTGCCATCAGTGAGTCGTTGGGACACAACTCTAACTATGGCTACACCTTC	CAISESLGHNSNYGYTF
14	TRBD1	TRBV5-5	TRBJ2-7	-	TGTGCCAGCAGCTTCGGACAGGATGCCTACGAGCAGTACTTC	CASSFGQDAYEQYF
13	-	TRBV6-1	TRBJ2-1	few	TGTGCCAGCAGTCCATCCCGATCCGGTGAGCAGTTCTTC	CASSPSRSGEQFF
14	-	TRBV14	TRBJ1-1	few	TGTGCCAGCAGCCAAGATAAACGCCGGGTTCGGGCTTTCTTT	CASSQDKRRVRAFF
14	TRBD1	TRBV5-1	TRBJ1-1	-	TGCGCCAGCAGCTGGACAGGGGGTCACACTGAAGCTTTCTTT	CASSWTGGHTEAFF
15	TRBD1	TRBV5-1	TRBJ1-3	few	TGCGCCAGCAGCCCGCGGGACAGGACTGGAAACACCATATATTTT	CASSPRDRTGNTIYF
16	-	TRBV3-1	TRBJ2-1	-	TGTGCCAGCAGCCAAGTTACAGGGCCTCGATACAATGAGCAGTTCTTC	CASSQVTGPRYNEQFF
18	TRBD2	TRBV4-2	TRBJ2-5	few	TGTGCCAGCAGCCAAGAGGCTAGCGGGGTGCTGAACCAAGAGACCCAGTACTTC	CASSQEASGVLNQETQYF
14	-	TRBV21-1	TRBJ2-7	few	TGTGCCAGCAGCATCCGGGACATAGACTACGAGCAGTACTTC	CASSIRDIDYEQYF
14	-	TRBV5-1	TRBJ2-3	many	TGCGCCAGCGCGGACAGAGCTAGCACAGATACGCAGTATTTT	CASADRASTDTQYF
14	-	TRBV11-2	TRBJ1-1	many	TGTGCCAGCAGCCCTCCGGGGGGAGACACTGAAGCTTTCTTT	CASSPPGGDTEAFF
16	TRBD2	TRBV25-1	TRBJ2-5	-	TGTGCCAGCAGTGAATACGGGAGGGATCACCAAGAGACCCAGTACTTC	CASSEYGRDHQETQYF
14	TRBD1	TRBV5-1	TRBJ2-5	few	TGCGCCAGCAGCCCGACAGGGGTAGGAGAGACCCAGTACTTC	CASSPTGVGETQYF
15	-	TRBV12-3/TRBV12-4	TRBJ2-4	-	TGTGCCAGCACCCAATCCTCGGGGTCTGGAAACATTCAGTACTTC	CASTQSSGSGNIQYF
13	-	TRBV20-1	TRBJ2-1	many	TGCAGTGCTAGAGATCCTACAGGGTGGGAGCAGTTCTTC	CSARDPTGWEQFF
13	TRBD1	TRBV11-2	TRBJ2-7	many	TGTGCCAGCAGCTGGGACAGAACCTACGAGCAGTACTTC	CASSWDRTYEQYF
12	-	TRBV3-1	TRBJ1-3	-	TGTGCCAGCAGCCAGGGTCATGGCACCATATATTTT	CASSQGHGTIYF
14	TRBD1	TRBV11-3	TRBJ2-1	-	TGTGCCAGCAGCCCAGAGACAGGGGGCGTTGAGCAGTTCTTC	CASSPETGGVEQFF
18	TRBD2	TRBV10-3	TRBJ2-3	-	TGTGCCATCAGTGAGTCTGCGCCTAGCGGGGGAATCACAGATACGCAGTATTTT	CAISESAPSGGITDTQYF
15	-	TRBV30	TRBJ2-3	-	TGTGCCTGGAGCCCGACAGCCTTTAGCACAGATACGCAGTATTTT	CAWSPTAFSTDTQYF
14	-	TRBV18	TRBJ2-5	few	TGTGCCAGCTCGCCCCAGGAGTTGAAGGAGACCCAGTACTTC	CASSPQELKETQYF
13	-	TRBV3-1	TRBJ2-7	-	TGTGCCAGCAGCCAAGGGACCCGGGGGGAGCAGTACTTC	CASSQGTRGEQYF
16	TRBD2	TRBV7-6	TRBJ2-3	many	TGTGCCAGCAGCTTAGGGACTAGCGGGCCCCGGGTTACGCAGTATTTT	CASSLGTSGPRVTQYF
19	-	TRBV4-2	TRBJ2-6	once	TGTGCCAGCAGCCAAGATAATAGGCCGCTCGTCGCTGGGGCCAACGTCCTGACTTTC	CASSQDNRPLVAGANVLTF
14	-	TRBV6-5	TRBJ2-7	few	TGTGCCAGCAGTTACGGCAGGGCCTCCTACGAGCAGTACTTC	CASSYGRASYEQYF
17	TRBD2	TRBV6-2/TRBV6-3	TRBJ2-5	few	TGTGCCAGCAGCTCCCAGACTGGGCGGGGGGCCCAGGGGACCCAGTACTTC	CASSSQTGRGAQGTQYF
19	TRBD2	TRBV20-1	TRBJ2-3	-	TGCAGTGCTAGAGGTGGACTAGCGGGAGAGGGGTGGGGCACAGATACGCAGTATTTT	CSARGGLAGEGWGTDTQYF